A single sample gave rise to the 10 T cell receptor beta chains below, sequenced in a study of a mutant IDH1 vaccine in newly diagnosed glioma. These receptors' targets are unknown. The time point denotes: week 11, during vaccination. A single vaccine dose contained 300 ug of mutant IDH1 20-mer peptide, and topical imiquimod was used with it. Generated by immunoSEQ multiplex PCR, the TCRdb table keeps only in-frame clones and is missing some. Among about 64,000 clones listed, roughly 80% were seen once. Sequences were derived from PBMCs, sampled from a glioma patient whose treatment included an IDH1 peptide vaccine. Every receptor here comes from a woman in her forties or fifties with glioma.

This chain joins TRBV19 and TRBJ1-2; 11 bases map to TRBD1. The CDR3 extends over 14 amino acids. V was clipped by 4 bases and J by 7 bases; unmatched bases: 5. Looked up from germline, CDR1 is LNHDA and CDR2 is SQIVND (reference sequence). CDR3 sequence reads: CASSTTDRGLGYTF. The DNA for the CDR3 is TGTGCCAGTAGTACCACGGACAGGGGGCTTGGCTACACCTTC.

The chain joins TRBV9 to TRBJ1-4; D not resolved. V shed 4 bases and J shed 8 bases, with 15 bases lying between them. CDR1 is SGDLS, CDR2 YYNGEE, per germline. This CDR3 has 14 residues. For the CDR3, the DNA is TGTGCCAGCAGCCTACATGCCCGAGGCGAAAAACTGTTTTTT. Protein product: CASSLHARGEKLFF. The full variable domain, its missing parts supplied by reference TRBV9 and TRBJ1-4, is DSGVTQTPKHLITATGQRVTLRCSPRSGDLSVYWYQQSLDQGLQFLIQYYNGEERAKGNILERFSAQQFPDLHSELNLSSLELGDSALYFCASSLHARGEKLFFGSGTQLSVL.

The chain has TRBV4-2 and TRBJ1-2, with D hard to call. The germline gives CDR1 LGHNA, CDR2 YNFKEQ. This CDR3 is built from 14 residues. V was pared by 1 base and J by 2 bases, with 8 bases between. The DNA for the CDR3 is TGTGCCAGCAGCCAAGGGGGTAGGAACTATGGCTACACCTTC. This translates into CASSQGGRNYGYTF.

This clone was counted a few times. This chain uses TRBV30 with TRBJ1-5; D is uncertain. V was clipped by 4 bases and J by 2 bases, with 9 bases between them. The germline V gene has CDR1 GTSNPN and CDR2 SVGIG (reference sequence). The CDR3 loop spans 13 amino acids. CDR3 DNA: TGTGCCTGGAAGGGAAGGGGCAATCAGCCCCAGCATTTT. This gives the protein CAWKGRGNQPQHF.

V is TRBV27 and J is TRBJ1-2; D is undetermined. Germline V gives CDR1 MNHEY, CDR2 SMNVEV (reference sequence). V was pared by 7 bases and J by 2 bases, with 11 bases between. The length of the CDR3 is 13 residues. The CDR3: CASTSGVNYGYTF. CDR3 nucleotides: TGTGCCAGCACTTCGGGCGTAAACTATGGCTACACCTTC.

This rearrangement joins TRBV29-1 to TRBJ2-7, with D unresolved. The CDR3 has 13 residues. Germline CDR1 reads SQVTM; CDR2 reads ANQGSEA. The ends were cut back, 5 bases at V and 0 bases at J, with 11 bases in the middle. CDR3 nucleotide sequence: TGCAGCGTTCGATCGGCCCTCTCCTACGAGCAGTACTTC. Its protein is CSVRSALSYEQYF.

This clone appeared a few times. The CDR3 region has the DNA TGCGCCAGCAGTGAGGACGGCTCAAACGAGCAGTACTTC. Translated: CASSEDGSNEQYF. The chain carries TRBV10-1 and TRBJ2-7, with unresolved D. Trimming pared 2 bases from V and 5 bases from J, leaving 10 bases between. Germline values: CDR1 WNHNN, CDR2 SYGVQD (reference sequence). The CDR3 is 13 amino acids.

This chain connects TRBV6-5 to TRBJ2-5, with 9 bases lining up with TRBD1. Germline values: CDR1 MNHEY, CDR2 SVGAGI. With V trimmed by 7 bases and J by 5 bases, 5 bases remained unmatched. The CDR3 has 13 residues. The CDR3 reads CASTRTGEETQYF. The CDR3 nucleotides read TGTGCCAGCACCCGGACAGGGGAGGAGACCCAGTACTTC.

The chain links TRBV27 to TRBJ1-4, with a weak D call TRBD1 (6 bases). Germline assignment: CDR1 MNHEY and CDR2 SMNVEV (reference sequence). V lost 4 bases and J 4 bases, leaving 10 bases between the germline ends. This CDR3 is 14 amino acids long. CDR3 bases: TGTGCCAGCAGTTCAGGGGCGCTTAATGAAAAACTGTTTTTT. Translating gives CASSSGALNEKLFF. Full variable domain (remainder filled in from reference TRBV27 and TRBJ1-4): EAQVTQNPRYLITVTGKKLTVTCSQNMNHEYMSWYRQDPGLGLRQIYYSMNVEVTDKGDVPEGYKVSRKEKRNFPLILESPSPNQTSLYFCASSSGALNEKLFFGSGTQLSVL.

The chain uses TRBV29-1 and TRBJ1-2; D not resolved. The CDR3 totals 11 residues. The V gene's germline CDR1 is SQVTM and CDR2 ANQGSEA. V was cut by 4 bases and J by 5 bases, with 8 bases left in between. CDR3 region: CSVGQDYGYTF. CDR3 nucleotides: TGCAGCGTTGGGCAGGATTATGGCTACACCTTC.